The 21 T cell receptor beta chains below were found in one sample sequenced in a study of T cells in women clearing cervical HPV infection. The method was immunoSEQ multiplex PCR; TCRdb's version includes in-frame clones alone and lacks a portion of them. Its clone listing holds about 32,000 clones. Sequences were obtained from blood buffy coat. The receptors come from a woman aged 18 to 75 with a cervical HPV16 infection that either progressed to CIN3+ or cleared (not recorded which).

CDR3 in amino acids: CSANVQGTGELFF. CDR3 DNA (partial): TGCAGTGCTAACGTACAGGGGACCGGGGAG. The rearrangement joins TRBV20-1 to TRBJ2-2; TRBD1 aligns across 7 bases. The missing CDR3 end, 3 residues past where the read stops, is filled in from the germline J gene. CDR3 length: 13 amino acids. The V gene's germline CDR1 is DFQATT and CDR2 SNEGSKA (reference sequence). Unmatched junction bases numbered 4, after V lost 4 bases and J lost 5 bases.

Worth noting for this clone: The read is 3 residues too short to cover the CDR3 end, so that end is filled in from the germline J gene. V and J are TRBV20-1 and TRBJ2-1, with D tentatively TRBD1 (6 bases). The CDR3 has 13 amino acids. Germline-derived CDR1 and CDR2 are DFQATT and SNEGSKA (reference sequence). Trimming shortened V by 0 bases and J by 8 bases, and 11 bases separated the two germline ends. The chain's CDR3 is CSARDPYRDEQFF. The DNA read from the CDR3 is TGCAGTGCTAGAGACCCCTACAGGGATGAG.

On this clone itself: The read falls 3 residues short of the CDR3 end, and the missing part is taken from the germline J gene. V and J are TRBV10-2 and TRBJ1-2, with D hard to call. This CDR3 region has 16 residues. CDR1 is WSHSY and CDR2 is SAAADI in the germline V gene. The ends were cut back, 8 bases at V and 4 bases at J, with 23 bases in the middle. CDR3 residues: CASDEKGSGVGYGYTF. The sequenced CDR3 bases are TGCGCCAGCGATGAGAAAGGTTCCGGGGTCGGCTATGGC.

Details on this clone: Read sequence stops 3 residues before the CDR3 end, and the germline J gene provides the missing end. The chain carries TRBV7-8 and TRBJ2-6; D may be TRBD1 (5 bases). CDR3 length: 18 amino acids. The V and J ends lost 6 bases and 1 base respectively, with 19 bases between them. CDR1 and CDR2 from the germline V gene are SGHVS and FQNEAQ. CDR3 loop: CASRLSSQGLSGANVLTF. The CDR3 DNA, read in part, is TGTGCCAGCAGGCTATCCAGCCAGGGATTGTCTGGGGCCAACGTC.

Worth noting for this clone: The CDR3 end falls 3 residues outside the read, so it is completed with the germline J gene. This sequence joins TRBV10-2 and TRBJ2-1; 12 bases line up with TRBD2. The CDR3 is 19 amino acids. V was clipped by 4 bases and J by 2 bases; unmatched bases: 12. From germline, CDR1 is WSHSY and CDR2 SAAADI. The part of the CDR3 DNA that was read is TGCGCCAGCAGTGGAATCGGACTAGCGGGGAGTCAACCCTACAATGAG. It codes for CASSGIGLAGSQPYNE. The entire CDR3 protein is CASSGIGLAGSQPYNEQFF.

Points on this clone: The missing CDR3 end, 3 residues past where the read stops, is filled in from the germline J gene. The chain carries TRBV28 and TRBJ1-6; tentatively, D is TRBD1 (5 bases). Looked up from germline, CDR1 is MDHEN and CDR2 is SYDVKM. The CDR3 has 14 amino acids. The V end was cut by 8 bases, the J end by 7 bases, with 15 bases between. The CDR3 bases that were read are TGTGCCAGCTCCCGGGGGTTTAGGAATTCACCC. This codes for CASSRGFRNSP. In full, the CDR3 reads CASSRGFRNSPLHF.

About this clone itself: The CDR3 end falls 3 residues outside the read, so it is completed with the germline J gene. This rearrangement joins TRBV7-9 to TRBJ2-5, with a weak D call TRBD1 (6 bases). The germline gives CDR1 SEHNR, CDR2 FQNEAQ (reference sequence). Trimming took off 2 bases at V and 3 bases at J, with 13 bases between the two ends. CDR3 size: 15 residues. CDR3: CASSLNFGTKETQYF. Incomplete CDR3 DNA: TGTGCCAGCAGCTTAAATTTTGGGACAAAAGAGACC.

Remarks on this clone: The read terminates 3 residues before the CDR3 end, so the remaining end is supplied by the germline J gene. V and J are TRBV20-1 and TRBJ1-1, with TRBD1 matching over 10 bases. The ends lost 5 bases at V and 1 base at J; junction bases unmatched: 4. The CDR3 spans 14 residues. Germline loops: CDR1 DFQATT, CDR2 SNEGSKA (reference sequence). CDR3 region: CSAVTGGRNTEAFF. The sequenced part of the CDR3 DNA is TGCAGTGCTGTGACAGGGGGCAGGAACACTGAA.

For this clone: The read stops 3 residues short of the end of the CDR3; the missing end is completed from the germline J gene. This chain links TRBV5-1 with TRBJ1-1, with D perhaps matching TRBD1 (5 bases). V was cut by 4 bases and J by 1 base, with 8 bases left in between. From germline, CDR1 is SGHRS and CDR2 YFSETQ. The length of the CDR3 is 13 residues. This CDR3 is CASSTGGNTEAFF. The sequenced part of the CDR3 DNA is TGCGCCAGCAGCACCGGGGGGAACACTGAA.

For this clone: Read coverage stops 3 residues before the CDR3 terminus; the germline J gene supplies the remainder. The chain has TRBV20-1 and TRBJ2-1, with 9 bases matching TRBD2. After removal of 0 bases from V and 5 bases from J, the junction contained 8 bases not matched to a gene. The CDR3 is 16 residues long. CDR1 is DFQATT and CDR2 is SNEGSKA in the germline V gene (reference sequence). The CDR3 loop reads CSAREVGGGADNEQFF. CDR3 DNA (partial): TGCAGTGCTAGAGAAGTCGGCGGGGGGGCGGACAATGAG.

CDR3 bases read: TGCGCCAGCAGCCAAGATGGGTCAGGGGGCAACGAG. Protein product: CASSQDGSGGNE. The whole CDR3 sequence is CASSQDGSGGNEQYF. The rearrangement joins TRBV4-1 to TRBJ2-7; 8 bases map to TRBD1. Read sequence stops 3 residues before the CDR3 end, and the germline J gene provides the missing end. CDR1 MGHRA and CDR2 YSYEKL come from the germline V gene. J lost 5 bases, V lost 0 bases, and 6 bases had no gene match. The CDR3 spans 15 residues.

CDR3 sequence: CASSVRAGGGTGELFF. The covered CDR3 bases are TGTGCCAGCAGCGTTCGTGCGGGGGGAGGAACCGGGGAG. This chain joins TRBV5-4 and TRBJ2-2; 8 nucleotides line up with TRBD2. The read ends 3 residues before the CDR3 terminus; that terminus is restored from the germline J gene. CDR1 SGHNT and CDR2 YYREEE come from the germline V gene (reference sequence). Trimming removed 4 bases from V and 5 bases from J; junction bases left unmatched: 10. CDR3 length: 16 amino acids.

Regarding this clone: The read ends 3 residues before the CDR3 terminus; that terminus is restored from the germline J gene. The V gene is TRBV20-1, the J gene TRBJ2-2; the D gene is possibly TRBD1 (6 bases). The germline V and J ends were trimmed by 5 bases and 6 bases, with 10 bases remaining between them. The CDR3 length is 12 residues. CDR1 and CDR2 from the germline V gene are DFQATT and SNEGSKA (reference sequence). This CDR3 is CSAAGDPGELFF. The part of the CDR3 DNA that was read is TGCAGTGCTGCAGGGGACCCCGGGGAG.

Concerning this clone: The read halts 3 residues ahead of the CDR3 end, with the missing end drawn from the germline J gene. J is TRBJ1-1 and V is TRBV20-1, with 8 bases lining up with TRBD1. V lost 6 bases and J lost 0; bases outside the gene matches: 3. Germline V gene data show CDR1 as DFQATT and CDR2 as SNEGSKA (reference sequence). The CDR3 loop spans 13 amino acids. The CDR3 spells CSARQGLNTEAFF. The sequenced CDR3 bases are TGCAGTGCCCGACAGGGGTTGAACACTGAA.

As for this clone: With the read ending 3 residues before the CDR3 end, the germline J gene is used to fill in that end. This chain uses TRBV30 with TRBJ2-7; D may be TRBD2 (6 bases). Trimming took off 2 bases at V and 3 bases at J, with 8 bases between the two ends. CDR3 length: 12 residues. The V gene's germline CDR1 is GTSNPN and CDR2 SVGIG (reference sequence). CDR3 sequence: CAWSLGGYEQYF. The sequenced CDR3 bases are TGTGCCTGGAGTTTGGGGGGCTACGAG.

Turning to this clone: The read terminates 3 residues before the CDR3 end, so the remaining end is supplied by the germline J gene. The V gene is TRBV6-4, the J gene TRBJ2-1; the match to TRBD1 covers 11 bases. The CDR3 totals 14 residues. The J segment lost 6 bases and the V segment lost 6 bases, leaving 4 bases of the junction unmatched. The germline V gene has CDR1 MRHNA and CDR2 SNTAGT. The CDR3 DNA, read in part, is TGTGCCAGCAGCGTGGGGACAGGGGGCAATGAG. This gives the protein CASSVGTGGNE. The whole CDR3 sequence is CASSVGTGGNEQFF.

About this clone itself: The CDR3 end is not reached by the read, which stops 3 residues before it; the germline J gene fills it in. The chain carries TRBV20-1 and TRBJ2-2; 8 bases map to TRBD2. CDR1 is DFQATT, CDR2 SNEGSKA, per germline (reference sequence). The CDR3 covers 15 residues. V shed 2 bases and J 6 bases; nucleotides not matched to a gene: 8. The CDR3 loop reads CSARHAGLVSGELFF. The DNA read from the CDR3 is TGCAGTGCTAGACACGCGGGACTAGTCTCCGGGGAG.

To note about this clone: The read falls 3 residues short of the CDR3 end, and the missing part is taken from the germline J gene. The rearrangement links TRBV2 to TRBJ2-7, with 14 bases lining up with TRBD2. V trimming: 4 bases; J trimming: 3 bases; junction bases outside the gene matches: 5. CDR3 length: 16 residues. Per the germline V gene, CDR1 is SNHLY and CDR2 is FYNNEI. The chain's CDR3 is CASSGLAGGLIYEQYF. The sequenced part of the CDR3 DNA is TGTGCCAGCAGTGGACTAGCGGGGGGGCTAATCTACGAG.

Turning to this clone: The read terminates 3 residues before the CDR3 end, so the remaining end is supplied by the germline J gene. The chain combines TRBV2 with TRBJ1-1, with unresolved D. Looked up from germline, CDR1 is SNHLY and CDR2 is FYNNEI. V was trimmed by 7 bases and J by 1 base, leaving 10 bases between them. CDR3 length: 13 amino acids. The CDR3: CASTKGQNTEAFF. The part of the CDR3 DNA that was read is TGTGCCAGCACAAAGGGTCAGAACACTGAA.

CDR3 DNA, as far as it was read: TGTGCCAGCAGCTCGGGACTAGCGGGGGGGACCGGGGAG. This codes for CASSSGLAGGTGE. The entire CDR3 protein is CASSSGLAGGTGELFF. The rearrangement links TRBV5-4 to TRBJ2-2, with TRBD2 matching over 16 bases. The CDR3 end is not reached by the read, which stops 3 residues before it; the germline J gene fills it in. V gave up 3 bases and J gave up 5 bases; unmatched junction bases: 1. Germline CDR1 and CDR2: SGHNT and YYREEE (reference sequence). The CDR3 is 16 residues long. The full variable domain, in which reference TRBV5-4 and TRBJ2-2 provide the parts outside the CDR3, is ETGVTQSPTHLIKTRGQQVTLRCSSQSGHNTVSWYQQALGQGPQFIFQYYREEENGRGNFPPRFSGLQFPNYSSELNVNALELDDSALYLCASSSGLAGGTGELFFGEGSRLTVL.

Turning to this clone: The sequenced fragment ends 3 residues before the CDR3 boundary, so the rest is inferred from the germline J gene. The V and J genes are TRBV2 and TRBJ1-1; 7 bases match TRBD1. The CDR3 extends over 14 amino acids. The trim removed 8 bases at V and 5 bases at J, leaving 11 bases unmatched. CDR1 and CDR2 from the germline V gene are SNHLY and FYNNEI. CDR3 bases read: TGTGCCAGCCTAAGAGACAGGGTGGGTACTGAA. This gives the protein CASLRDRVGTE. The whole CDR3 is CASLRDRVGTEAFF.